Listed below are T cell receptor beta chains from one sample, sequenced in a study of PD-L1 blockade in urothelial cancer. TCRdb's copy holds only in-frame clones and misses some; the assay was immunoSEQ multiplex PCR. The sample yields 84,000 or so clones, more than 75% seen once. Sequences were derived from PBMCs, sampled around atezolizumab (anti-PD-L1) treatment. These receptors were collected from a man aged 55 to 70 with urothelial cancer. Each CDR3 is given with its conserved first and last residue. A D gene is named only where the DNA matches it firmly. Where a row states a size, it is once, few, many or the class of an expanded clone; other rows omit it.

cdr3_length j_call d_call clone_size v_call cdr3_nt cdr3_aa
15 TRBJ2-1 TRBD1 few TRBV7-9 TGTGCCAGCAGCTCCGGGACAGGCCGGAGGAATGAGCAGTTCTTC CASSSGTGRRNEQFF
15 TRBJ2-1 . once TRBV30 TGTGCCTGGAGTGTAGTCCGACGGCGGGCGGTTGAGCAGTTCTTC CAWSVVRRRAVEQFF
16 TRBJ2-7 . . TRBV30 TGTGCCTGGAGTGTATTGGCAGACCTGCGGCCCTGGGAGCAGTACTTC CAWSVLADLRPWEQYF
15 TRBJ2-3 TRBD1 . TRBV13 TGTGCCAGCAGCTCCAAGGGGACAGGGTTAGATACGCAGTATTTT CASSSKGTGLDTQYF
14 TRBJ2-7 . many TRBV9 TGTGCCAGCAGCGTAGGGGTAGGGGGACGCGAGCAGTACTTC CASSVGVGGREQYF
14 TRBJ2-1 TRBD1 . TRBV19 TGTGCCAGTACCCGGGACAGGCTATACAATGAGCAGTTCTTC CASTRDRLYNEQFF
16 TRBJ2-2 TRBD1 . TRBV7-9 TGTGCCAGCAGCTACCCCGGGACAGGGGACACCGGGGAGCTGTTTTTT CASSYPGTGDTGELFF
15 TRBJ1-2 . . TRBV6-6 TGTGCCAGCAGACCCCCACAGGATTATACAGGTGGCTACACCTTC CASRPPQDYTGGYTF
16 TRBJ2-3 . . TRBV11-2 TGTGCCAGCAGCTTAGTTTACGGTTCGGGGAGAGATACGCAGTATTTT CASSLVYGSGRDTQYF
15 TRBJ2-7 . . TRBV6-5 TGTGCCAGCAGCTCGAAACAGGACGGAACCTACGAGCAGTACTTC CASSSKQDGTYEQYF
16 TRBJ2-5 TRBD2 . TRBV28 TGTGCCAGCAGTACCATTAGCGGGAGGTACCAAGAGACCCAGTACTTC CASSTISGRYQETQYF
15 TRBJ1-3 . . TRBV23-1 TGCGCCAGCAGCCGACAGGAGCACTCTGGAAACACCATATATTTT CASSRQEHSGNTIYF
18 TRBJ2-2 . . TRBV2 TGTGCCAGCAGTGATGGTCTAACCCGCCGCGCGAACACCGGGGAGCTGTTTTTT CASSDGLTRRANTGELFF
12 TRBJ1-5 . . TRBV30 TGTGCCTGGAGCCTCAGGCATCAGCCCCAGCATTTT CAWSLRHQPQHF
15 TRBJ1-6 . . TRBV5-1 TGCGCCAGCAGCTTGGGTGTCGGAGATAATTCACCCCTCCACTTT CASSLGVGDNSPLHF
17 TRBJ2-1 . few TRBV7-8 TGTGCCAGCAGCTCACCGCAAACTAGCCGTAGAGTCAATGAGCAGTTCTTC CASSSPQTSRRVNEQFF
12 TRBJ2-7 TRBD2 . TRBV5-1 TGCGCCAGCCACGCCGGGGGGAGAGAGCAGTACTTC CASHAGGREQYF
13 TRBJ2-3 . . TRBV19 TGTGCCAGTAAGCGGATAGACACAGATACGCAGTATTTT CASKRIDTDTQYF
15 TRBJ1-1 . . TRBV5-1 TGCGCCAGCAGCTTGGCCGCGAGAGGGAACACTGAAGCTTTCTTT CASSLAARGNTEAFF
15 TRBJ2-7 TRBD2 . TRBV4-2 TGTGCCAGCAGCCAAGCCGCGGGACTAAACTACGAGCAGTACTTC CASSQAAGLNYEQYF
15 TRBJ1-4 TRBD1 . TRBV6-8 TGTGCCAGCAGAAACGACAGGGAGTTAGATGAAAAACTGTTTTTT CASRNDRELDEKLFF
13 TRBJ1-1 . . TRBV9 TGTGCCAGCAGCGGGAGAACAGGGTATGAAGCTTTCTTT CASSGRTGYEAFF
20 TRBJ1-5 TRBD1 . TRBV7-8 TGTGCCAGCAGCTCACCAGGACAGGGGGTATTGCCTGGGGGCAATCAGCCCCAGCATTTT CASSSPGQGVLPGGNQPQHF